The source of this T cell receptor (beta chain) is a study of response to subunit inactivated influenza vaccine. Germline V lookup: CDR1 MDHEN, CDR2 SYDVKM. The CDR3 is made up of 13 amino acids. The germline V and J ends were trimmed by 3 bases and 4 bases, with 9 bases remaining between them. TCRdb re-derived calls from the RT-PCR reads in MiXCR, one entry per CDR3 protein. The table includes more than 150,000 distinct CDR3 sequences, about 9.3% detected once. Study results and caveats: Only a handful of new T cells, the authors suggested, are recruited with each seasonal influenza vaccination.

This clonotype was seen a handful of times. Its antigen is unidentified. This TCR came from a man aged 45-65 years who received an inactivated influenza vaccine. The chain couples TRBV28 to TRBJ1-2; TRBD1 might be the D (5 bases). The starting material was non-naive T cells sorted from PBMCs, obtained on the day of vaccination. The CDR3 region has the DNA TGTGCCAGCAGTTTGGGGCAAGCCTATGGCTACACCTTC. This translates into CASSLGQAYGYTF.